The 18 T cell receptor beta chains given below trace back to one sample, sequenced in a study of shared clonotypes between healthy human individuals. Produced via immunoSEQ multiplex PCR; TCRdb's table is partial and in-frame only. This table holds 550,000 to 600,000 clones, roughly four fifths found once. Source material: PBMCs. The receptors here all came from a woman between 35 and 50 years old in good health. Some clones in this sample may be carry-over from other donors' samples.

This sequence joins TRBV19 and TRBJ1-5, with D unclear. Germline lookup yields CDR1 LNHDA and CDR2 SQIVND (reference sequence). With 3 bases removed from V and 3 bases from J, the gap between germline ends came to 9 bases. The CDR3 runs 14 residues. CDR3 region: CASSIMGNNQPQHF. The CDR3 nucleotides are TGTGCCAGTAGTATCATGGGGAACAATCAGCCCCAGCATTTT.

The rearrangement joins TRBV9 to TRBJ1-3; D is perhaps TRBD1 (6 bases). CDR3 size: 18 residues. Looked up from germline, CDR1 is SGDLS and CDR2 is YYNGEE. The ends were cut back, 0 bases at V and 0 bases at J, with 16 bases in the middle. CDR3 nucleotides: TGTGCCAGCAGCGTAGAGGGGGGAGGGGTAACCTCTGGAAACACCATATATTTT. As protein: CASSVEGGGVTSGNTIYF.

This rearrangement joins TRBV6-5 to TRBJ1-1; perhaps TRBD1 as D (5 bases). Germline V gene data show CDR1 as MNHEY and CDR2 as SVGAGI. Trimming stripped 2 bases from V and 1 base from J, with 8 bases between. CDR3 length equals 14 residues. This CDR3 reads CASSYGTSNTEAFF. DNA for the CDR3: TGTGCCAGCAGTTACGGGACGTCGAACACTGAAGCTTTCTTT.

The V and J genes are TRBV2 and TRBJ1-2; D gene unclear. The CDR3 is made up of 13 amino acids. Trimming took off 4 bases at V and 8 bases at J, with 14 bases between the two ends. Per the germline V gene, CDR1 is SNHLY and CDR2 is FYNNEI. The CDR3 nucleotides read TGTGCCAGCAGTGCGGGTCCGGGGTTCGGCTACACCTTC. Amino acid sequence: CASSAGPGFGYTF. The full variable domain, completed using reference TRBV2 and TRBJ1-2, is EPEVTQTPSHQVTQMGQEVILRCVPISNHLYFYWYRQILGQKVEFLVSFYNNEISEKSEIFDDQFSVERPDGSNFTLKIRSTKLEDSAMYFCASSAGPGFGYTFGSGTRLTVV.

This clone was picked up many times. The sample contains more than one DNA sequence encoding this CDR3. V is TRBV7-9 and J is TRBJ2-2; no firm D call. V was shortened by 5 bases and J by 8 bases, with 12 bases between the two germline ends. The germline CDR1 and CDR2 sequences are SEHNR and FQNEAQ (reference sequence). The CDR3 has 13 amino acids. The CDR3 coding sequence is TGTGCCAGCAGCCCTCATACAATAGGGGAGCTGTTTTTT. It translates to CASSPHTIGELFF.

The chain couples TRBV2 to TRBJ1-2; no reliable D call. CDR3 length equals 13 residues. Germline lookup yields CDR1 SNHLY and CDR2 FYNNEI. V was shortened by 7 bases and J by 0 bases, with 9 bases between the two germline ends. CDR3 sequence: CASKRSSNYGYTF. CDR3 DNA sequence: TGTGCCAGCAAGCGGTCCTCTAACTATGGCTACACCTTC.

On this clone itself: Within the sample, other DNA sequences also encode this same CDR3. V is TRBV30 and J is TRBJ1-5; D is ambiguous. The CDR3 sequence is 13 residues long. Germline assignment: CDR1 GTSNPN and CDR2 SVGIG (reference sequence). Deletions cut 1 base from V and 1 base from J, with 5 bases between. CDR3 DNA sequence: TGTGCCTGGAGTGCCAGGAGCAATCAGCCCCAGCATTTT. This encodes CAWSARSNQPQHF.

The chain carries TRBV19 and TRBJ1-4; D uncertain. The V end was cut by 6 bases, the J end by 4 bases, with 9 bases between. The CDR3 loop spans 13 amino acids. Germline V gives CDR1 LNHDA, CDR2 SQIVND (reference sequence). In DNA form, the CDR3 reads TGTGCCAGTAGCTTTGGGAGTAATGAAAAACTGTTTTTT. Residues: CASSFGSNEKLFF.

The CDR3 sequence: CASSQDRLHEPRYEQYF. In nucleotides, the CDR3 is TGCGCCAGCAGCCAAGATCGGCTACATGAACCTAGATACGAGCAGTACTTC. The chain couples TRBV4-3 to TRBJ2-7; no firm D call. V lost 0 bases and J lost 4, with 19 bases in between. Germline values: CDR1 LGHNA, CDR2 YSLEER. The CDR3 consists of 17 residues.

The J gene is TRBJ2-1, the V gene TRBV6-6; a possible D gene is TRBD2 (6 bases). V dropped 5 bases and J dropped 0 bases, with 14 bases sitting between them. Germline loops: CDR1 MNHNY, CDR2 SVGAGI (reference sequence). The CDR3 consists of 16 residues. CDR3 amino acids: CASSPKAGGSYNEQFF. In DNA form, the CDR3 reads TGTGCCAGCAGTCCCAAAGCGGGCGGCTCCTACAATGAGCAGTTCTTC.

This clone has only one observation. The V call is TRBV7-2, the J call TRBJ2-5, with 10 bases that match TRBD2. With 2 bases clipped from V and 3 bases from J, the junction kept 12 bases outside the gene matches. The CDR3 runs to 18 residues. Germline loops: CDR1 SGHTA, CDR2 FQGNSA. Written as DNA, the CDR3 is TGTGCCAGCAGCTTAAGATTAGCGGGGGGAGGAAAGGAAGAGACCCAGTACTTC. This translates into CASSLRLAGGGKEETQYF.

CDR3 sequence reads: CASSLGVFQPQHF. The DNA for the CDR3 is TGTGCCAGCAGCTTAGGGGTTTTTCAGCCCCAGCATTTT. The chain has TRBV7-2 and TRBJ1-5; D is unresolved. Germline V gene lookup returns CDR1 SGHTA and CDR2 FQGNSA. The CDR3 consists of 13 residues. The V and J ends lost 1 base and 6 bases respectively, with 7 bases between them.

This clone has only a few counts. Here the CDR3 reads CAIRARTQGGAYNEQFF. The CDR3 DNA sequence: TGTGCCATCCGCGCCCGAACACAGGGAGGGGCCTACAATGAGCAGTTCTTC. The chain employs TRBV10-3 and TRBJ2-1; tentatively, D is TRBD2 (7 bases). Per germline, CDR1 ENHRY and CDR2 SYGVKD. Trimming removed 8 bases from V and 2 bases from J, with 22 bases in between. There are 17 residues in the CDR3.

Concerning this clone: A much larger clone lies one base from this, so it may be a read error. V is TRBV2 and J is TRBJ2-3; D might be TRBD1 (5 bases). The CDR3 is made up of 14 amino acids. Per germline, CDR1 SNHLY and CDR2 FYNNEI. The DNA of the CDR3 is TGTGTCAGCCTAGGGGCTCCGAGCACAGATACGCAGTATTTT. It specifies CVSLGAPSTDTQYF.

This clone was recorded a few times. V is TRBV29-1 and J is TRBJ2-3; D not resolved. Per the germline V gene, CDR1 is SQVTM and CDR2 is ANQGSEA. The CDR3 is 12 amino acids. Trimming stripped 7 bases from V and 2 bases from J, with 10 bases between. CDR3 sequence: CSGQRNTDTQYF. The CDR3 coding sequence is TGCAGCGGACAAAGGAACACAGATACGCAGTATTTT.

V usage is TRBV5-1 and J usage is TRBJ2-5; possible D gene TRBD2, 6 bases. Looked up from germline, CDR1 is SGHRS and CDR2 is YFSETQ. The CDR3 is 12 amino acids. V lost 4 bases to trimming and J lost 5 bases, with 9 bases between them. The CDR3 DNA reads as TGCGCCAGCAGCGCCCGGGGGGAGACCCAGTACTTC. Translation: CASSARGETQYF.

This clone was found many times. This chain joins TRBV19 and TRBJ2-1; D possibly corresponds to TRBD2 (6 bases). Trimming pared 6 bases from V and 7 bases from J, leaving 7 bases between. This CDR3 comprises 11 residues. CDR1 and CDR2 from the germline V gene are LNHDA and SQIVND (reference sequence). This CDR3 is CASRLANEQFF. In DNA form, the CDR3 reads TGTGCCAGTAGACTAGCAAATGAGCAGTTCTTC.

The chain is built from TRBV7-9 and TRBJ1-1, with TRBD1 as a possible D gene (5 bases). In germline, CDR1 is SEHNR, CDR2 FQNEAQ (reference sequence). The CDR3 sequence is 11 residues long. With 5 bases removed from V and 10 bases from J, the gap between germline ends came to 11 bases. The CDR3: CASSPTGIAFF. In nucleotides, the CDR3 is TGTGCCAGCAGCCCCACAGGAATAGCTTTCTTT.